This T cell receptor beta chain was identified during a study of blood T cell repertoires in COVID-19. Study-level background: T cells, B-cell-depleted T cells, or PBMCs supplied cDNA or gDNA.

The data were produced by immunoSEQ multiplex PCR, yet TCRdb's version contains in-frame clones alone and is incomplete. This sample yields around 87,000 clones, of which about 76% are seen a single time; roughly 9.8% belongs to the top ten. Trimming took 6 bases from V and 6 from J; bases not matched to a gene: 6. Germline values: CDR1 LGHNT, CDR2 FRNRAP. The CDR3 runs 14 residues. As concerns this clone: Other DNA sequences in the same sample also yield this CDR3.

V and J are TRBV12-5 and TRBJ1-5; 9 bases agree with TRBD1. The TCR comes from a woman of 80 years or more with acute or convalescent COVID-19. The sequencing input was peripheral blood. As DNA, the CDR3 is TGTGCTAGTGGCCCGGGACAGGGAAGTCAGCCCCAGCATTTT. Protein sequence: CASGPGQGSQPQHF.